The T cell receptor beta chain described here comes from a study of T cell repertoires in cytomegalovirus infection. Turning to the study itself: Public TCR beta signatures marked donors with CMV infection and the matching HLA.

The germline V and J ends were trimmed by 1 base and 5 bases, with 10 bases remaining between them. The CDR3 length is 14 residues. Germline-derived CDR1 and CDR2 are SGHVS and FNYEAQ. Study outcomes and limitations: Clonotypes of TCR beta that were HLA-C-restricted and CMV-specific dominated the ex vivo response. Identification of carriers of CMV plus the relevant HLA was performed using cumulative public TCR beta family frequency.

Each CDR3 protein is one row after TCRdb ran MiXCR on the reads. The sample lists roughly 300,000 distinct CDR3 sequences, 8% to 9.5% seen once, with 3.5% to 4.5% in the top ten. This clonotype was recorded at least ten times. The antigen remains unidentified. The sequence came from a human donor in good health (CMV status not recorded). Some clones in this sample may be carry-over from other donors' samples. The specimen sequenced was PBMCs. This chain links TRBV7-6 with TRBJ2-3; D is ambiguous. CDR3 region: CASSLVQVGDTQYF. CDR3 sequence (DNA): TGTGCCAGCAGCTTAGTCCAGGTGGGAGATACGCAGTATTTT. The whole variable domain, remainder taken from reference TRBV7-6 and TRBJ2-3, is GAGVSQSPRYKVTKRGQDVALRCDPISGHVSLYWYRQALGQGPEFLTYFNYEAQQDKSGLPNDRFSAERPEGSISTLTIQRTEQRDSAMYRCASSLVQVGDTQYFGPGTRLTVL.